This T cell receptor beta chain is drawn from a study of blood T cell repertoires in COVID-19. As for the study in general: Italy, Spain and the United States were the sources of the convalescent and acute COVID-19 samples. T cells, B-cell-depleted T cells, or PBMCs provided the cDNA or gDNA that served as material.

This clone has more than one count but fewer than ten. CDR1 and CDR2 from the germline V gene are MNHEY and SMNVEV (reference sequence). Trimming took off 1 base at V and 1 base at J, with 4 bases between the two ends. The CDR3 is made up of 13 amino acids. Cohort assignment relied on participant-reported clinical history. How the authors handled the data: The assay estimated nucleated cells by amplifying reference gene primers. Some clones are missing from TCRdb's copy, which holds only in-frame ones; the method was immunoSEQ multiplex PCR. The V and J calls and the clone size are those of that table, but D and trimming were determined from the DNA. The table records around 280,000 clones, roughly 90% of them present only once.

This sequence originates from a woman under 30 with acute COVID-19. The rearrangement uses TRBV27 and TRBJ1-1; no firm D call. Source material: PBMCs or T cells enriched from blood (not recorded which). The CDR3 region is CASSLFGNTEAFF. In DNA form, the CDR3 reads TGTGCCAGCAGTTTATTCGGGAACACTGAAGCTTTCTTT.